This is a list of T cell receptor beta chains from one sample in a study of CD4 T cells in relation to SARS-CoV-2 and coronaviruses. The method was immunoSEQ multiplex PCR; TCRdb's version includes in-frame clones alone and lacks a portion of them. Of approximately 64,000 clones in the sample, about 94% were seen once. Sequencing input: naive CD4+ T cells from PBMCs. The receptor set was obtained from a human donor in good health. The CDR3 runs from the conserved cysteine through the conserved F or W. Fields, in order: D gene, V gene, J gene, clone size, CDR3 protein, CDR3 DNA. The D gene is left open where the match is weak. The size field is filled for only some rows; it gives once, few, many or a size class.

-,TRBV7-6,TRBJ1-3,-,CASSLGPRSGSSGNTIYF,TGTGCCAGCAGCTTAGGTCCCCGGTCGGGCAGCTCTGGAAACACCATATATTTT
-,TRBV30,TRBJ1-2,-,CAFRSPGTNYGYTF,TGTGCCTTCCGCTCACCTGGGACTAACTATGGCTACACCTTC
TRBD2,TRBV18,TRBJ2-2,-,CASSRDRTSGRANTGELFF,TGTGCCAGCTCACGAGACAGGACTAGCGGGAGGGCGAACACCGGGGAGCTGTTTTTT
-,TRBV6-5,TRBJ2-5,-,CAIFRVIGETQYF,TGTGCCATCTTTAGGGTGATCGGGGAGACCCAGTACTTC
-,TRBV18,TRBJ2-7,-,CASSPTKDYEQYF,TGTGCCAGCTCACCAACTAAAGACTACGAGCAGTACTTC
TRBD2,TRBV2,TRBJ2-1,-,CASRKLAGGIYEQFF,TGTGCCAGCAGGAAACTAGCGGGAGGCATCTATGAGCAGTTCTTC
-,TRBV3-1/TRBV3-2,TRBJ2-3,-,CASSQFSLGTDTQYF,TGTGCCAGCAGCCAATTTTCCCTCGGCACAGATACGCAGTATTTT
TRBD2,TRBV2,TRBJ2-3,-,CASSLPGLAGASTDTQYF,TGTGCCAGCAGCCTCCCGGGACTAGCGGGAGCAAGCACAGATACGCAGTATTTT
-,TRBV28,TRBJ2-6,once,CASSFAGINSGANVLTF,TGTGCCAGCAGTTTCGCCGGGATAAACTCTGGGGCCAACGTCCTGACTTTC
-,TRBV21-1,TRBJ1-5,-,CASSAGTGDNSNQPQHF,TGTGCCAGCAGCGCGGGGACGGGCGACAATAGCAATCAGCCCCAGCATTTT
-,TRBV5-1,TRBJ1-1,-,CASSLALNTEAFF,TGCGCCAGCAGCTTGGCTTTGAACACTGAAGCTTTCTTT
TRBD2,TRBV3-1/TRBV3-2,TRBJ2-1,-,CASSRSAGGLNEQFF,TGTGCCAGCAGCCGAAGTGCGGGAGGGCTGAATGAGCAGTTCTTC
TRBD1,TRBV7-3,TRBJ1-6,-,CASSLRGQGSNSPLHF,TGTGCCAGCAGCTTAAGGGGACAGGGCAGTAATTCACCCCTCCACTTT
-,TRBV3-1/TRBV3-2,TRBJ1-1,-,CASSRGVTEAFF,TGTGCCAGCAGCCGGGGGGTCACTGAAGCTTTCTTT
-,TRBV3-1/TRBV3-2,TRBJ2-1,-,CASSQGVNLNNEQFF,TGTGCCAGCAGCCAAGGCGTCAACTTGAACAATGAGCAGTTCTTC
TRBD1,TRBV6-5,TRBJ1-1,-,CASSRDRGGTEAFF,TGTGCCAGCAGCAGGGACAGGGGTGGGACTGAAGCTTTCTTT
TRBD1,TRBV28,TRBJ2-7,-,CASSLPGTGLYEQYF,TGTGCCAGCAGTCTTCCCGGGACAGGGCTATACGAGCAGTACTTC
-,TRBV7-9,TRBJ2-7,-,CASSSDSQPYEQYF,TGTGCCAGCAGCTCAGACAGCCAACCCTACGAGCAGTACTTC
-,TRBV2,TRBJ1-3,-,CASKEEGGNTIYF,TGTGCCAGCAAGGAGGAGGGAGGGAACACCATATATTTT
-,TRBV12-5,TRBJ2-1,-,CASAVSSYNEQFF,TGTGCTAGTGCGGTGAGCTCCTACAATGAGCAGTTCTTC
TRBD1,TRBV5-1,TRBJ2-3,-,CASSTQGDRGRTDTQYF,TGCGCCAGCAGCACCCAGGGGGACAGGGGGCGCACAGATACGCAGTATTTT
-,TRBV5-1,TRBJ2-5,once,CASSKGQGTETQYF,TGCGCCAGCAGCAAGGGACAAGGGACAGAGACCCAGTACTTC
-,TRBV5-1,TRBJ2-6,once,CASSLASTGANVLTF,TGCGCCAGCAGCTTGGCCAGCACTGGGGCCAACGTCCTGACTTTC
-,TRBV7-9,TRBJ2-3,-,CASNIDTDTQYF,TGTGCCAGCAATATCGACACAGATACGCAGTATTTT
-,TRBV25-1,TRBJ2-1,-,CASSERGSRTYNEQFF,TGTGCCAGCAGTGAGAGGGGGAGTAGGACCTACAATGAGCAGTTCTTC
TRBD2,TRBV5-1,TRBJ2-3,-,CASSPGLAPDTQYF,TGCGCCAGCAGCCCGGGACTAGCCCCAGATACGCAGTATTTT
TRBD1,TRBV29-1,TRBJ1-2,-,CSGLTGVYGYTF,TGCAGCGGCCTGACAGGGGTCTATGGCTACACCTTC
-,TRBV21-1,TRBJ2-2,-,CASSKVIGEDTGELFF,TGTGCCAGCAGCAAAGTAATAGGGGAGGACACCGGGGAGCTGTTTTTT
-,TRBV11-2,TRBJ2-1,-,CASSSRNEQFF,TGTGCCAGCAGTAGTCGGAATGAGCAGTTCTTC
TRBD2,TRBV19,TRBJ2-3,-,CASSLGTSGSHRTDTQYF,TGTGCCAGTAGCCTAGGGACTAGCGGGAGTCACCGCACAGATACGCAGTATTTT
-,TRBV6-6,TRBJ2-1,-,CASSYSDARNEQFF,TGTGCCAGCAGTTACTCCGACGCAAGGAATGAGCAGTTCTTC
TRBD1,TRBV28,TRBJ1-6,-,CASSPTQGAVNSPLHF,TGTGCCAGCAGTCCTACACAGGGGGCGGTTAATTCACCCCTCCACTTT
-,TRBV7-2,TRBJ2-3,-,CASSLELRSAQYF,TGTGCCAGCAGCTTAGAGCTCCGATCGGCGCAGTATTTT
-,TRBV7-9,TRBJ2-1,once,CASSSDWEQFF,TGTGCCAGCAGCTCGGATTGGGAGCAGTTCTTC
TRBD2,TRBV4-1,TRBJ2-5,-,CASSQALAGGGQETQYF,TGCGCCAGCAGCCAAGCCTTAGCGGGAGGTGGACAAGAGACCCAGTACTTC
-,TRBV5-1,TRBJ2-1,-,CASSPVRSSYNEQFF,TGCGCCAGCAGCCCGGTTAGAAGCTCCTACAATGAGCAGTTCTTC
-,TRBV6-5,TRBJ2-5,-,CASSYSRGETQYF,TGTGCCAGCAGTTACTCGAGGGGAGAGACCCAGTACTTC
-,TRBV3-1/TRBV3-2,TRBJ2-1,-,CASTKQQHLGHNEQFF,TGTGCCAGCACCAAGCAGCAGCATTTGGGACACAATGAGCAGTTCTTC
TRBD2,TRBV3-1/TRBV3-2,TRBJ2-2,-,CASSLRTSAGLGELFF,TGTGCCAGCAGCCTGCGGACTAGCGCAGGCCTTGGGGAGCTGTTTTTT
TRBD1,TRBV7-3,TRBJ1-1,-,CASSQLPGQVNTEAFF,TGTGCCAGCAGCCAACTACCGGGACAGGTGAACACTGAAGCTTTCTTT
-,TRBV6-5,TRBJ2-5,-,CASSQNEGGETQYF,TGTGCCAGCAGCCAAAATGAGGGAGGAGAGACCCAGTACTTC